This is a list of T cell receptor beta chains from one sample in a study of cytomegalovirus exposure and HLA in healthy donors. The protocol was immunoSEQ multiplex PCR, while the TCRdb copy is restricted to in-frame clones and leaves out a portion. The sample has roughly 120,000 clones; about 70% are singletons. Sequences were obtained from PBMCs. The source of these receptors is a woman aged 40 to 55 in good health and CMV-seronegative. Each CDR3 is given with its conserved first and last residue. Fields, in order: CDR3 DNA, CDR3 protein, D gene, V gene, clone size, J gene. The D gene is left open where the match is weak. Not all rows give a size; the values are once, few, many and, for expanded clones, a class.

TGTGCCAGTAGTATAGGGGGCAGGGTAGGAGAGACCCAGTACTTC CASSIGGRVGETQYF . TRBV19 few TRBJ2-5
TGTGCCAGCAGCTTGGGCCTAACAACACACGAGATTCGGTACTTC CASSLGLTTHEIRYF . TRBV7-9 . TRBJ2-5
TGCGCCAGCACCAGGGGCCCCGGGACCATTACCTACAATGAGCAGTTCTTC CASTRGPGTITYNEQFF . TRBV5-1 . TRBJ2-1
TGTGCCAGCAGCTTAGGGACAGGGGCTTTCTACGAGCAGTACTTC CASSLGTGAFYEQYF TRBD1 TRBV7-9 . TRBJ2-7
TGTGCCAGCTCAGAGAGGGACAGCTCAACCGGGGAGCTGTTTTTT CASSERDSSTGELFF TRBD1 TRBV18 few TRBJ2-2
TGTGCCAGCAGTCCAAGGACTGAAGGAAACACCATATATTTT CASSPRTEGNTIYF . TRBV2 few TRBJ1-3
TGCGCCAGCAGCCAAATGGGGGGGGTAACTAATGAAAAACTGTTTTTT CASSQMGGVTNEKLFF . TRBV5-1 . TRBJ1-4
TGTGCCAGCAGCCAAGTGATGGGGGAGGCTCCGGGTGAAGCTTTCTTT CASSQVMGEAPGEAFF . TRBV4-2 . TRBJ1-1
TGTGCCAGTAGTATAATAGCGGGAGGGGGGAATGAGCAGTTCTTC CASSIIAGGGNEQFF TRBD2 TRBV19 . TRBJ2-1
TGTGCCAGCAGTCTCGACAGGGCGACCCAGTACTTC CASSLDRATQYF TRBD1 TRBV6-6 . TRBJ2-5
TGCGCCAGCAGCTTGGGACAGGGGGAGAGCTACGAGCAGTACTTC CASSLGQGESYEQYF TRBD1 TRBV5-1 . TRBJ2-7
TGTGCCAGCAGTATTGGGGGGGCTAGCGGGGAAGAGACCCAGTACTTC CASSIGGASGEETQYF TRBD2 TRBV2 . TRBJ2-5
TGTGCCAGCTCACCTCAGGGACAGAACACTGAAGCTTTCTTT CASSPQGQNTEAFF . TRBV18 . TRBJ1-1
TGTGCCAGCAGCGTCTCACAGGGGTCCAACTATGGCTACACCTTC CASSVSQGSNYGYTF TRBD1 TRBV7-2 . TRBJ1-2
TGTGCCAGCAGTCTACCCACTAGCGGGAGTGCGAATGAGCAGTTCTTC CASSLPTSGSANEQFF TRBD2 TRBV7-9 . TRBJ2-1
TGTGCCAGCAGCACGCGGGGGGGCGGGGAGACCCAGTACTTC CASSTRGGGETQYF TRBD2 TRBV7-2 few TRBJ2-5
TGTGCCAGTACCCCCCGGACAGAGAATCAGCCCCAGCATTTT CASTPRTENQPQHF . TRBV19 . TRBJ1-5
TGCGCCAGCAGCCCTTATGAGCGGGACGGGGAGACCCAGTACTTC CASSPYERDGETQYF TRBD2 TRBV4-1 . TRBJ2-5
TGTGCCAGCAGCCAAGCCGGGGGGGCCGGGAACACTGAAGCTTTCTTT CASSQAGGAGNTEAFF . TRBV4-2 . TRBJ1-1
TGTGCCAGCAGCTCCTACCAGAGGAGCTCCTATAATTCACCCCTCCACTTT CASSSYQRSSYNSPLHF . TRBV7-6 once TRBJ1-6
TGTGCCAGCACAAGATGGGAGGGCGAGCAGTACTTC CASTRWEGEQYF TRBD2 TRBV28 . TRBJ2-7
TGTGCCATCAGTGAGCCCGGGACAGCGGGCGAGCAGTACTTC CAISEPGTAGEQYF . TRBV10-3 . TRBJ2-7
TGTGCCAGCAGCCAAACCTCACTAGCGGACGGGAACACCGGGGAGCTGTTTTTT CASSQTSLADGNTGELFF TRBD2 TRBV4-2 . TRBJ2-2
TGCGCCAGCGGAGAGTTACAGGGAAGTTGCGGCTACACCTTC CASGELQGSCGYTF . TRBV10-1 . TRBJ1-2
TGTGCCAGCACCTTGGGACTAGCGGGAGGCAATGAGCAGTTCTTC CASTLGLAGGNEQFF TRBD2 TRBV7-2 . TRBJ2-1
TGTGCCAGCAGCGCAGGAGATGGGGGTCCGGGGGGGAACACTGAAGCTTTCTTT CASSAGDGGPGGNTEAFF . TRBV9 . TRBJ1-1
TGTGCCAGCAGCGCGGGACTAGCGGACTCCTACGAGCAGTACTTC CASSAGLADSYEQYF TRBD2 TRBV9 . TRBJ2-7
TGCAGCGTTGATGTAGGTGGGACAGGGGGCGAGGAGACCCAGTACTTC CSVDVGGTGGEETQYF TRBD1 TRBV29-1 . TRBJ2-5
TGTGCCAGCAGTTACTCGAATAGCTACGAGCAGTACTTC CASSYSNSYEQYF . TRBV6-6 . TRBJ2-7
TGCGCCAGCAGCCAAGGGAGGGGACTAGCGGGAGTTGGTGAGCAGTTCTTC CASSQGRGLAGVGEQFF TRBD2 TRBV4-1 . TRBJ2-1
TGTGCCAGCAGCTTCCCCCCAGACAATGAGCAGTTCTTC CASSFPPDNEQFF . TRBV5-8 . TRBJ2-1
TGTGCCAGCAGTCCAGCGCCGCGGGCATACGAGCAGTACTTC CASSPAPRAYEQYF . TRBV28 . TRBJ2-7
TGTGCCAGCAGCGTAGGGCCCAACCAGCCCCAGCATTTT CASSVGPNQPQHF . TRBV9 . TRBJ1-5
TGTGCCAGCAGCCCGCGCGGACAGGGGTGGGCTAATGAAAAACTGTTTTTT CASSPRGQGWANEKLFF TRBD1 TRBV14 . TRBJ1-4
TGTGCCAGCAGTCTCCGACAGGGCGTAGCTCCGAACACCGGGGAGCTGTTTTTT CASSLRQGVAPNTGELFF TRBD1 TRBV27 . TRBJ2-2
TGTGCCAGTTTCGGGGGGGCCGGAAACATTCAGTACTTC CASFGGAGNIQYF TRBD2 TRBV6-4 . TRBJ2-4
TGTGCCAGCTCACCACCGAGTCCGGGACTAGAGGAGACCCAGTACTTC CASSPPSPGLEETQYF TRBD2 TRBV18 . TRBJ2-5
TGTGCCAGCAGCCAAGATCTGGTTCGGACAGGGGTAAACATTCAGTACTTC CASSQDLVRTGVNIQYF TRBD1 TRBV4-2 . TRBJ2-4
TGTGCCAGCAGCCCCCGACTCCCGCCAAACACCGGGGAGCTGTTTTTT CASSPRLPPNTGELFF . TRBV7-2 . TRBJ2-2
TGTGCCAGCAGTGAAGGGACAGGGTCAGATACGCAGTATTTT CASSEGTGSDTQYF TRBD1 TRBV6-1 . TRBJ2-3
TGTGCCAGCAGTTTATACCCGGGCAGGGATGAAGCTTTCTTT CASSLYPGRDEAFF . TRBV27 . TRBJ1-1
TGTGCTAGCAGCCCGACAGGGGGCGGGGAGACCCAGTACTTC CASSPTGGGETQYF TRBD1 TRBV7-7 . TRBJ2-5
TGCGCCAGCAGCTGGGGGACAGGTAGCTACGAGCAGTACTTC CASSWGTGSYEQYF TRBD1 TRBV5-1 . TRBJ2-7
TGTGCCAGCAGTTTCGGGCGGACAGGAATCTACGAGCAGTACTTC CASSFGRTGIYEQYF TRBD1 TRBV27 few TRBJ2-7
TGTGCCACCAGCGGTAGACAGGGGTGGGACTATGGCTACACCTTC CATSGRQGWDYGYTF TRBD1 TRBV15 . TRBJ1-2
TGTGCCAGCAGTGGAGGACAGGGCTATCAGCCCCAGCATTTT CASSGGQGYQPQHF TRBD1 TRBV6-1 few TRBJ1-5
TGTGCTAGCAGCTTTGGACGGGGGGCCTACAATGAGCAGTTCTTC CASSFGRGAYNEQFF TRBD2 TRBV5-6 . TRBJ2-1
TGTGCCAGCAGGGGACACCCGAACACTGAAGCTTTCTTT CASRGHPNTEAFF . TRBV9 . TRBJ1-1
TGCGCCAGCAGCCAACCTGGACAGTCCCGCTCCTACGAGCAGTACTTC CASSQPGQSRSYEQYF . TRBV4-1 . TRBJ2-7
TGTGCCAGCCGTAGAGGGAACACCGGGGAGCTGTTTTTT CASRRGNTGELFF . TRBV27 . TRBJ2-2
TGTGCCAGCATGACAGGAGGCTATGGCTACACCTTC CASMTGGYGYTF . TRBV6-5 few TRBJ1-2